These 24 T cell receptor beta chains share one sample of origin, sequenced in a study of blood T cell repertoires in COVID-19. The method was immunoSEQ multiplex PCR; TCRdb's version includes in-frame clones alone and lacks a portion of them. Of 57,000 or so clones in the sample, approximately 80% are singletons; the top ten hold about 20%. Sequencing was performed on peripheral blood. These receptors were obtained from a man in his sixties with acute or convalescent COVID-19.

The chain joins TRBV7-3 to TRBJ2-5; the match to TRBD2 covers 8 bases. CDR1 is SGHTA and CDR2 is FQGTGA in the germline V gene. J was trimmed by 5 bases and V by 5 bases; bases with no gene match: 10. The CDR3 length is 15 residues. The CDR3 bases are TGTGCCAGCAGCCCCTCCGGGAGGGCCAACGAGACCCAGTACTTC. Translation gives CASSPSGRANETQYF. The whole variable domain, filled in from reference TRBV7-3 and TRBJ2-5, reads GAGVSQTPSNKVTEKGKYVELRCDPISGHTALYWYRQSLGQGPEFLIYFQGTGAADDSGLPNDRFFAVRPEGSVSTLKIQRTERGDSAVYLCASSPSGRANETQYFGPGTRLLVL.

The CDR3 is CASSLVGRLETQYF. CDR3 DNA: TGTGCCAGCAGCTTGGTCGGTAGATTAGAGACCCAGTACTTC. The genes are TRBV5-5 and TRBJ2-5; unclear D gene. Trimming took off 0 bases at V and 4 bases at J, with 10 bases between the two ends. This CDR3 has 14 residues. Germline V lookup: CDR1 SGHKS, CDR2 YYEKEE (reference sequence).

J is TRBJ2-2 and V is TRBV19; D unclear. CDR3 length equals 15 residues. Between the trimmed V and J ends, which lost 1 base and 1 base, there was a span of 7 bases. Germline V gene data show CDR1 as LNHDA and CDR2 as SQIVND (reference sequence). This CDR3 reads CASSIGLMNTGELFF. DNA for the CDR3: TGTGCCAGTAGTATAGGACTTATGAACACCGGGGAGCTGTTTTTT.

The chain recombines TRBV27 with TRBJ2-7; D is possibly TRBD1 (7 bases). The CDR3 is 12 residues long. The V end was cut by 3 bases, the J end by 6 bases, with 9 bases between. The germline V gene has CDR1 MNHEY and CDR2 SMNVEV (reference sequence). This CDR3 reads CASSFQGGEQYF. The CDR3 DNA reads as TGTGCCAGCAGTTTTCAGGGGGGCGAGCAGTACTTC.

This clone was observed a single time. The chain uses TRBV6-1 and TRBJ2-5, with D possibly matching TRBD2 (7 bases). Germline values: CDR1 MNHNS, CDR2 SASEGT. V was cut by 2 bases and J by 7 bases, with 14 bases left in between. The CDR3 loop spans 14 amino acids. The CDR3 nucleotides read TGTGCCAGCAGTGAAACGGGGGGCGCGTCGACCCAGTACTTC. It translates to CASSETGGASTQYF.

This clone was counted once. The genes are TRBV7-8 and TRBJ2-1; 10 bases match TRBD2. Trimming took 5 bases from V and 1 from J; bases not matched to a gene: 2. This CDR3 is 15 amino acids long. Germline values: CDR1 SGHVS, CDR2 FQNEAQ. The chain's CDR3 is CASSRAGGSYNEQFF. As DNA, the CDR3 is TGTGCCAGCAGCCGAGCGGGAGGGTCCTACAATGAGCAGTTCTTC.

The chain links TRBV28 to TRBJ1-2, with D perhaps TRBD1 (5 bases). The CDR3 is 13 residues long. V was shortened by 6 bases and J by 4 bases, with 12 bases between the two germline ends. Per germline, CDR1 MDHEN and CDR2 SYDVKM. CDR3 sequence reads: CASSPTVPYGYTF. The CDR3 bases are TGTGCCAGCAGCCCGACAGTGCCCTATGGCTACACCTTC.

The V and J genes are TRBV6-5 and TRBJ1-3, with TRBD1 matching over 7 bases. The germline CDR1 and CDR2 sequences are MNHEY and SVGAGI. V lost 6 bases, J lost 1 base, and 3 bases stayed unmatched. The CDR3 loop spans 14 amino acids. The CDR3 DNA sequence: TGTGCCAGCAGGACGACAGGGTCTGGAAACACCATATATTTT. As protein: CASRTTGSGNTIYF.

The rearrangement links TRBV6-4 to TRBJ2-2; D is ambiguous. In germline, CDR1 is MRHNA, CDR2 SNTAGT. Trimming shortened V by 5 bases and J by 4 bases, and 11 bases separated the two germline ends. CDR3 size: 14 residues. The CDR3 DNA is TGTGCCAGCAGTACTGACTGGAGCACCGGGGAGCTGTTTTTT. Protein: CASSTDWSTGELFF.

This clone has just a few counts. This chain uses TRBV5-1 with TRBJ1-4; 8 nucleotides line up with TRBD1. Germline V gives CDR1 SGHRS, CDR2 YFSETQ. The ends lost 4 bases at V and 1 base at J; junction bases unmatched: 6. The length of the CDR3 is 16 residues. CDR3 residues: CASSLLGQGTNEKLFF. In nucleotides, the CDR3 is TGCGCCAGCAGCCTCCTCGGACAGGGAACTAATGAAAAACTGTTTTTT.

This chain uses TRBV2 with TRBJ1-1; 7 bases are shared with TRBD1. The CDR3 has 13 amino acids. V was clipped by 6 bases and J by 1 base; unmatched bases: 2. CDR1 and CDR2 from the germline V gene are SNHLY and FYNNEI. The DNA of the CDR3 is TGTGCCAGCAGGGACAGGTCGAACACTGAAGCTTTCTTT. This encodes CASRDRSNTEAFF.

The chain joins TRBV9 to TRBJ2-7; 8 bases line up with TRBD1. The junction had 10 bases not matched to a gene; V was cut back by 2 bases and J by 0 bases. The CDR3 has 17 residues. Per germline, CDR1 SGDLS and CDR2 YYNGEE. As DNA, the CDR3 is TGTGCCAGCAGCGTCTATTTCACAGGGGGTAGCTCCTACGAGCAGTACTTC. Residues: CASSVYFTGGSSYEQYF.

This sequence joins TRBV11-2 and TRBJ2-1; 14 nucleotides align to TRBD2. Germline loops: CDR1 SGHAT, CDR2 FQNNGV. The CDR3 runs 14 residues. Unmatched junction bases numbered 8, after V lost 4 bases and J lost 15 bases. CDR3 in amino acids: CASSSPGLAGVAFF. DNA for the CDR3: TGTGCCAGCAGCTCCCCGGGACTAGCGGGAGTCGCGTTCTTC.

This clone was seen once. This chain uses TRBV2 with TRBJ1-6; no clear D. The CDR3 consists of 12 residues. With 8 bases removed from V and 3 bases from J, the gap between germline ends came to 5 bases. Germline V gene lookup returns CDR1 SNHLY and CDR2 FYNNEI. The CDR3 is CASRDYNSPLHF. CDR3 sequence (DNA): TGTGCCAGCCGGGACTATAATTCACCCCTCCACTTT.

There are a few counts of this clone. The chain recombines TRBV5-1 with TRBJ2-1; 12 nucleotides match TRBD2. The V and J ends lost 1 base and 9 bases, in that order; junction bases with no gene match: 5. There are 15 residues in the CDR3. The germline CDR1 and CDR2 sequences are SGHRS and YFSETQ. As DNA, the CDR3 is TGCGCCAGCAGCTTGTCGACTAGCGGGAGCGGTGAGCAGTTCTTC. Encoded protein: CASSLSTSGSGEQFF.

This clone was found once. The genes are TRBV7-9 and TRBJ1-5, with D maybe TRBD1 (5 bases). Trimming took 5 bases from V and 12 from J, leaving 17 bases between them. Germline CDR1 SEHNR, CDR2 FQNEAQ (reference sequence). The CDR3 has 13 residues. The chain's CDR3 is CASSPPGGGNQHF. CDR3 in DNA: TGTGCCAGCAGCCCTCCCGGCGGGGGAAACCAGCATTTT.

This clone has a handful of counts. The rearrangement uses TRBV5-5 and TRBJ2-2; 8 nucleotides line up with TRBD1. The CDR3 consists of 15 residues. V lost 2 bases, J lost 8 bases, and 8 bases stayed unmatched. Germline V gene sequence: CDR1 SGHKS, CDR2 YYEKEE (reference sequence). Here the CDR3 DNA reads TGTGCCAGCAGCTTTTTACTGACAGGGGTTGGGGAGCTGTTTTTT. Amino acids: CASSFLLTGVGELFF. The full variable domain, rest sourced from reference TRBV5-5 and TRBJ2-2, is DAGVTQSPTHLIKTRGQQVTLRCSPISGHKSVSWYQQVLGQGPQFIFQYYEKEERGRGNFPDRFSARQFPNYSSELNVNALLLGDSALYLCASSFLLTGVGELFFGEGSRLTVL.

This clone has only one observation. This rearrangement joins TRBV3-1 (or the pseudogene TRBV3-2) to TRBJ2-5; TRBD2 aligns across 10 bases. V shed 0 bases, J shed 5 bases, and the junction held 6 bases outside the gene matches. Germline V CDR1 and CDR2: LGHDT, YNNKEL (reference sequence). The CDR3 extends over 16 amino acids. CDR3 DNA: TGTGCCAGCAGCCAAGATTTACTAGCGGGAAGGGAGACCCAGTACTTC. Translating gives CASSQDLLAGRETQYF.

The chain carries TRBV11-1 and TRBJ2-1, with 8 bases matching TRBD2. V trimming: 6 bases; J trimming: 0 bases; junction bases outside the gene matches: 4. Germline CDR1 and CDR2: SGHAT and FQDESV (reference sequence). The length of the CDR3 is 15 residues. In nucleotides, the CDR3 is TGTGCCAGCAGGGGGCGGGAGGACTCCTACAATGAGCAGTTCTTC. It encodes CASRGREDSYNEQFF.

The chain carries TRBV2 and TRBJ2-2; D remains ambiguous. Germline V CDR1 and CDR2: SNHLY, FYNNEI. CDR3 size: 12 residues. Between the trimmed V and J ends, which lost 10 bases and 8 bases, there was a span of 14 bases. The CDR3 DNA reads as TGTGCCACAGGCTCTCTGCCGGGGGAGCTGTTTTTT. This encodes CATGSLPGELFF. The full variable domain, in which reference TRBV2 and TRBJ2-2 provide the parts outside the CDR3, is EPEVTQTPSHQVTQMGQEVILRCVPISNHLYFYWYRQILGQKVEFLVSFYNNEISEKSEIFDDQFSVERPDGSNFTLKIRSTKLEDSAMYFCATGSLPGELFFGEGSRLTVL.

The chain joins TRBV18 to TRBJ2-2; the match to TRBD1 covers 10 bases. CDR1 KGHSH and CDR2 LQKENI come from the germline V gene. After removal of 3 bases from V and 0 bases from J, the junction contained 4 bases not matched to a gene. There are 17 residues in the CDR3. CDR3 region: CASSPGTGATNTGELFF. Written as DNA, the CDR3 is TGTGCCAGCTCACCTGGGACAGGGGCCACGAACACCGGGGAGCTGTTTTTT.

The chain joins TRBV7-8 to TRBJ2-1, with 9 bases that match TRBD1. The ends lost 5 bases at V and 2 bases at J; junction bases unmatched: 4. The CDR3 sequence is 15 residues long. Germline V gene sequence: CDR1 SGHVS, CDR2 FQNEAQ. This CDR3 is CASSEGQGPYNEQFF. CDR3 bases: TGTGCCAGCAGCGAGGGACAGGGACCCTACAATGAGCAGTTCTTC.

The gene calls are TRBV4-2 and TRBJ2-4; D is perhaps TRBD2 (6 bases). The CDR3 consists of 16 residues. Trimming removed 2 bases at V and 5 bases at J, with 16 bases between. Germline assignment: CDR1 LGHNA and CDR2 YNFKEQ. CDR3 coding DNA: TGTGCCAGCAGCCAAAAAGAGCGGGCCCCTCAAAACATTCAGTACTTC. Translated: CASSQKERAPQNIQYF.

This chain connects TRBV2 to TRBJ1-5; 7 bases line up with TRBD1. CDR1 is SNHLY, CDR2 FYNNEI, per germline. J gave up 5 bases and V 4 bases, and 2 bases lay outside the gene matches. The CDR3 spans 13 residues. The CDR3 bases are TGTGCCAGCAGTGGACAGGGACATCAGCCCCAGCATTTT. Protein: CASSGQGHQPQHF.